Shown below are 24 T cell receptor beta chains from a single sample sequenced in a study of beta chain features in type 1 diabetes. General study results and limits: Among patients with Type 1 diabetes, TCRB CDR3s were moderately but significantly shorter in every one of the four CD4+ subsets.

No antigen has been identified for these receptors. Sequenced material consisted of expressed TCRB transcripts (all of the isolated RNA was reverse transcribed). Here immunoSEQ multiplex PCR was the method, and the copy in TCRdb shows in-frame clones only, minus some. The data show more than 200,000 clones, about a sixth seen once. The sequencing sample was made of naive CD4+ T cells from blood. The receptors come from a man younger than 40 with type 1 diabetes.

V and J are TRBV29-1 and TRBJ2-2, with D perhaps TRBD1 or TRBD2 (6 bases each). The CDR3 contains 13 residues. The ends were cut back, 6 bases at V and 4 bases at J, with 12 bases in the middle. Germline CDR1 reads SQVTM; CDR2 reads ANQGSEA. CDR3 amino acids: CSVTGAITGELFF. The CDR3 DNA follows: TGCAGCGTGACGGGGGCCATCACCGGGGAGCTGTTTTTT.

The table lists this clone with a few counts. The gene calls are TRBV5-1 and TRBJ2-1; D unclear. V was pared by 0 bases and J by 7 bases, with 8 bases between. The CDR3 loop spans 13 amino acids. Germline V gene data show CDR1 as SGHRS and CDR2 as YFSETQ. CDR3 residues: CASSLAVGNEQFF. CDR3 nucleotide sequence: TGCGCCAGCAGCTTGGCCGTAGGGAATGAGCAGTTCTTC.

This clone was recorded a few times. The V gene is TRBV29-1, the J gene TRBJ2-7; 8 bases agree with TRBD2. The CDR3 sequence is 11 residues long. Looked up from germline, CDR1 is SQVTM and CDR2 is ANQGSEA. With V trimmed by 5 bases and J by 3 bases, 0 bases remained unmatched. CDR3 sequence reads: CSVSGSYEQYF. CDR3 nucleotides: TGCAGCGTTAGCGGGAGCTACGAGCAGTACTTC.

The J gene is TRBJ2-6, the V gene TRBV29-1; 7 bases map to TRBD1. The CDR3 sequence is 16 residues long. The germline V gene encodes CDR1 SQVTM and CDR2 ANQGSEA. The J segment lost 0 bases and the V segment lost 5 bases, leaving 7 bases of the junction unmatched. The CDR3 bases are TGCAGCGTTACTACAGGGGTTCTCTCTGGGGCCAACGTCCTGACTTTC. Translating gives CSVTTGVLSGANVLTF.

This clone was recorded a few times. V usage is TRBV6-1 and J usage is TRBJ2-7, with TRBD1 identical over 7 bases. The germline gives CDR1 MNHNS, CDR2 SASEGT. This CDR3 has 15 amino acids. The V segment lost 7 bases and the J segment 1 base; nucleotides outside the gene matches: 10. This chain's CDR3 is CASMNGDSLSYEQYF. CDR3 in DNA: TGTGCCAGCATGAATGGGGACAGCCTATCCTACGAGCAGTACTTC.

Note on this clone: The sample contains more than one DNA sequence encoding this CDR3. The genes are TRBV9 and TRBJ2-1; 10 bases are a match to TRBD2. V was clipped by 2 bases and J by 0 bases; unmatched bases: 2. Germline CDR1 and CDR2: SGDLS and YYNGEE. The length of the CDR3 is 16 residues. CDR3 nucleotides: TGTGCCAGCAGCGTTTCTAGCGGGAGCTCCTACAATGAGCAGTTCTTC. This codes for CASSVSSGSSYNEQFF.

V usage is TRBV7-3 and J usage is TRBJ2-3; D remains ambiguous. CDR1 SGHTA and CDR2 FQGTGA come from the germline V gene. The CDR3 has 12 residues. V was clipped by 3 bases and J by 6 bases, with 7 bases between them. The CDR3 region is CASSLMGDTQYF. CDR3 in DNA: TGTGCCAGCAGCTTGATGGGGGATACGCAGTATTTT.

This clone was picked up a small number of times. CDR3 sequence reads: CSARGLAVQFF. The DNA of the CDR3 is TGCAGTGCGAGGGGACTAGCGGTACAGTTCTTC. This sequence joins TRBV20-1 and TRBJ2-1, with 11 bases that match TRBD2. Germline loops: CDR1 DFQATT, CDR2 SNEGSKA (reference sequence). V lost 6 bases to trimming and J lost 13 bases; unmatched junction nucleotides: 5. The CDR3 extends over 11 amino acids.

This chain links TRBV29-1 with TRBJ2-7, with TRBD2 matching 12 bases. This CDR3 is built from 14 residues. Germline values: CDR1 SQVTM, CDR2 ANQGSEA. Trimming removed 4 bases from V and 3 bases from J; junction bases left unmatched: 4. The CDR3 DNA reads as TGCAGCGTTGCGGGACTAGCGGGCCTCTACGAGCAGTACTTC. Its translation is CSVAGLAGLYEQYF.

This clone has only a few counts. The rearrangement uses TRBV27 and TRBJ2-7, with D possibly matching TRBD1 (5 bases). The CDR3 runs 15 residues. Trimming shortened V by 6 bases and J by 6 bases, and 21 bases separated the two germline ends. CDR1 is MNHEY and CDR2 is SMNVEV in the germline V gene (reference sequence). In DNA, the CDR3 is TGTGCCAGCAGATCACCCCCAGGGATGGCAGGCGAGCAGTACTTC. Protein sequence: CASRSPPGMAGEQYF.

This clone was seen a few times. The gene calls are TRBV30 and TRBJ2-1, with 9 nucleotides matching TRBD2. CDR3 size: 15 residues. The V and J ends lost 2 bases and 3 bases, in that order; junction bases with no gene match: 5. Germline V gene lookup returns CDR1 GTSNPN and CDR2 SVGIG (reference sequence). CDR3 amino acids: CAWSRRTSVYNEQFF. The CDR3 DNA reads TGTGCCTGGAGTCGCAGGACTAGCGTCTACAATGAGCAGTTCTTC.

The chain has TRBV28 and TRBJ2-1; 7 bases fit TRBD2. The germline V gene has CDR1 MDHEN and CDR2 SYDVKM. The CDR3 spans 15 residues. J gave up 5 bases and V 3 bases, and 7 bases lay outside the gene matches. Here the CDR3 reads CASSFYGGSDNEQFF. In nucleotides, the CDR3 is TGTGCCAGCAGTTTCTATGGCGGGAGTGACAATGAGCAGTTCTTC.

This clone has just a few counts. The gene calls are TRBV25-1 and TRBJ1-4; tentative D call: TRBD1 (5 bases). V was trimmed by 4 bases and J by 8 bases, leaving 11 bases between them. The CDR3 sequence is 13 residues long. Germline values: CDR1 MGHDK, CDR2 SYGVNS. The CDR3 sequence: CASSGRAREKLFF. The CDR3 DNA reads TGTGCCAGCAGTGGCAGGGCACGAGAAAAACTGTTTTTT.

The J gene is TRBJ2-3, the V gene TRBV7-3; 9 nucleotides align to TRBD2. This CDR3 has 16 amino acids. Germline trimming cut 4 bases from V and 0 bases from J; bases unmatched to any gene: 5. CDR1 is SGHTA and CDR2 is FQGTGA in the germline V gene. The CDR3 region has the DNA TGTGCCAGCAGCTCCGGCCTAGCGGGGAGCACAGATACGCAGTATTTT. It codes for CASSSGLAGSTDTQYF.

This clone was found a few times. The chain uses TRBV30 and TRBJ2-7, with TRBD1 matching over 10 bases. The CDR3 has 14 amino acids. The V gene end was trimmed by 3 bases and the J gene end by 3 bases; junction bases not matched to a gene: 5. CDR1 is GTSNPN, CDR2 SVGIG, per germline (reference sequence). The CDR3 sequence is CAWRRGQGFYEQYF. The CDR3 DNA follows: TGTGCCTGGAGACGGGGACAGGGGTTCTACGAGCAGTACTTC.

V is TRBV4-3 and J is TRBJ2-7; TRBD1 matches at 7 bases. The length of the CDR3 is 15 residues. The germline CDR1 and CDR2 sequences are LGHNA and YSLEER. J lost 3 bases, V lost 5 bases, and 10 bases had no gene match. The CDR3 loop is CASSSKTGNSYEQYF. The DNA for the CDR3 is TGCGCCAGCAGCTCAAAGACAGGGAATAGCTACGAGCAGTACTTC.

This clone has only a few counts. The V gene is TRBV29-1, the J gene TRBJ2-5; either TRBD1 or TRBD2 may fit D (6 bases each). CDR3 length: 15 amino acids. Germline CDR1 reads SQVTM; CDR2 reads ANQGSEA. Trimming took off 4 bases at V and 1 base at J, with 16 bases between the two ends. CDR3 residues: CSVAPGGGFQETQYF. The CDR3 bases are TGCAGCGTTGCGCCCGGAGGGGGGTTCCAAGAGACCCAGTACTTC.

This clone was recorded a few times. J is TRBJ2-1 and V is TRBV10-1; D could derive from TRBD1 or TRBD2 (6 bases each). In germline, CDR1 is WNHNN, CDR2 SYGVQD (reference sequence). Trimming stripped 6 bases from V and 4 bases from J, with 19 bases between. This CDR3 has 16 residues. The CDR3 coding sequence is TGCGCCAGCAGAGGAGGGGGGCGGAATGGATACAATGAGCAGTTCTTC. Translated, it gives CASRGGGRNGYNEQFF.

The rearrangement joins TRBV5-1 to TRBJ2-5; D is uncertain. Germline V gene lookup returns CDR1 SGHRS and CDR2 YFSETQ. Trimming removed 4 bases from V and 1 base from J, with 11 bases in between. The CDR3 is made up of 14 amino acids. In DNA form, the CDR3 reads TGCGCCAGCAGCCTAAGTAGTACCCAAGAGACCCAGTACTTC. Protein product: CASSLSSTQETQYF.

A remark on this clone: A read error may produce the germline difference seen at one junction end. V is TRBV29-1 and J is TRBJ2-1, with TRBD2 matching 9 bases. Germline CDR1 reads SQVTM; CDR2 reads ANQGSEA. This CDR3 is built from 16 residues. The CDR3 DNA reads TGCAGCGGTGAAGAAGGCGGTAGCGGGAGAAGCAATGAGCAGTTCTTC. Translating gives CSGEEGGSGRSNEQFF.

This clone was found a few times. The chain carries TRBV5-4 and TRBJ2-1; TRBD1 might be the D (5 bases). V gave up 4 bases and J gave up 7 bases, with 15 bases separating them. CDR3 length equals 14 residues. Germline CDR1 is SGHNT and CDR2 is YYREEE (reference sequence). This chain's CDR3 is CASSTPQDRNEQFF. CDR3 DNA: TGTGCCAGCAGCACTCCTCAAGACAGAAATGAGCAGTTCTTC.

Notes on this clone: Distinct nucleotide sequences in the sample also encode this CDR3. This chain joins TRBV30 and TRBJ2-6; D is uncertain. Trimming cost V 1 base and J 0 bases, with 4 bases left between them. The CDR3 is made up of 14 amino acids. In germline, CDR1 is GTSNPN, CDR2 SVGIG (reference sequence). CDR3 region: CAWSASSGANVLTF. In DNA form, the CDR3 reads TGTGCCTGGAGTGCAAGCTCTGGGGCCAACGTCCTGACTTTC.

V usage is TRBV7-6 and J usage is TRBJ1-1; TRBD1 matches 10 bases. The V segment lost 5 bases and the J segment 5 bases; nucleotides outside the gene matches: 8. Germline V gives CDR1 SGHVS, CDR2 FNYEAQ. This CDR3 has 15 amino acids. This chain's CDR3 is CASSPRDRGHTEAFF. The CDR3 DNA sequence: TGTGCCAGCAGCCCCCGCGACAGGGGGCATACTGAAGCTTTCTTT.

Only a few counts were recorded for this clone. This rearrangement joins TRBV18 to TRBJ2-1; no clear D gene. Germline loops: CDR1 KGHSH, CDR2 LQKENI. Trimming shortened V by 6 bases and J by 8 bases, and 8 bases separated the two germline ends. This CDR3 has 11 residues. CDR3 loop: CASSYMDEQFF. DNA of the CDR3: TGTGCCAGCTCGTACATGGATGAGCAGTTCTTC.